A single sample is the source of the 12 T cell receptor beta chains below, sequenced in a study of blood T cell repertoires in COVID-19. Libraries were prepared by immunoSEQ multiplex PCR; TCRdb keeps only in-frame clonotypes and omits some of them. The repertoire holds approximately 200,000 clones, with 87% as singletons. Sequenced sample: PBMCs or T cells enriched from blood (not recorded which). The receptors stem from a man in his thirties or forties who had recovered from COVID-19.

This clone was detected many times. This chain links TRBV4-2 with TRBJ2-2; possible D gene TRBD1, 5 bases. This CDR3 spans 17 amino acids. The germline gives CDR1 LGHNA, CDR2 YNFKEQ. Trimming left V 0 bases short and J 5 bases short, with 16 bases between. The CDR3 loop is CASSQEQGAIVTGELFF. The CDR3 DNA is TGTGCCAGCAGCCAAGAGCAAGGGGCGATAGTTACCGGGGAGCTGTTTTTT.

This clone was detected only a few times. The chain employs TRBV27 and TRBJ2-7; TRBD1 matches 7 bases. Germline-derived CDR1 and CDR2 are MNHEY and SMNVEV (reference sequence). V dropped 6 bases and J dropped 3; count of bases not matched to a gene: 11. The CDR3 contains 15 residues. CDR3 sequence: CASRDQYRGSYEQYF. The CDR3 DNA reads TGTGCCAGCAGGGACCAATACAGGGGTAGCTACGAGCAGTACTTC.

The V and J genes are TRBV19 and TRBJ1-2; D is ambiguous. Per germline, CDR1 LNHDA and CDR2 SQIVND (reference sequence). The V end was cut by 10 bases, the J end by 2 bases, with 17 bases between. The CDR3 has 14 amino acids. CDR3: CATKLGSLNYGYTF. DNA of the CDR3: TGTGCCACGAAACTAGGCTCCCTAAACTATGGCTACACCTTC.

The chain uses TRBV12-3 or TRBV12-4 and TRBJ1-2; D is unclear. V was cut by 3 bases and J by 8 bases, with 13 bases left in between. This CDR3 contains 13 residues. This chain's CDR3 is CASSFSPRGGYTF. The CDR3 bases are TGTGCCAGCAGTTTCTCCCCGCGCGGCGGCTACACCTTC.

CDR3 sequence reads: CASSSGQGTYEQYF. The DNA of the CDR3 is TGTGCCAGCAGTTCGGGACAGGGGACCTACGAGCAGTACTTC. The rearrangement uses TRBV6-6 and TRBJ2-7; 10 bases fit TRBD1. The CDR3 is 14 residues long. The germline V gene encodes CDR1 MNHNY and CDR2 SVGAGI (reference sequence). After removal of 4 bases from V and 2 bases from J, the junction contained 2 bases not matched to a gene.

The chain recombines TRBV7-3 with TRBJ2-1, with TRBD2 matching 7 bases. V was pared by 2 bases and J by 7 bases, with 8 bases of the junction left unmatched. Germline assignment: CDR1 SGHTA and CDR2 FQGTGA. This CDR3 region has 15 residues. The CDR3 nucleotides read TGTGCCAGCAGCTTACACCATGGGGAGGGGAATGAGCAGTTCTTC. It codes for CASSLHHGEGNEQFF. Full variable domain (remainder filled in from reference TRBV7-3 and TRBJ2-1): GAGVSQTPSNKVTEKGKYVELRCDPISGHTALYWYRQSLGQGPEFLIYFQGTGAADDSGLPNDRFFAVRPEGSVSTLKIQRTERGDSAVYLCASSLHHGEGNEQFFGPGTRLTVL.

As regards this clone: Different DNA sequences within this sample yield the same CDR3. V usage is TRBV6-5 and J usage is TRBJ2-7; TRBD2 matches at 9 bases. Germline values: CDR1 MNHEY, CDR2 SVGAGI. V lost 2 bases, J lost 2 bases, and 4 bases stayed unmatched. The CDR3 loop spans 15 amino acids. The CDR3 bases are TGTGCCAGCAGTTACCAGGCTAGCGGGACCTACGAGCAGTACTTC. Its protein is CASSYQASGTYEQYF.

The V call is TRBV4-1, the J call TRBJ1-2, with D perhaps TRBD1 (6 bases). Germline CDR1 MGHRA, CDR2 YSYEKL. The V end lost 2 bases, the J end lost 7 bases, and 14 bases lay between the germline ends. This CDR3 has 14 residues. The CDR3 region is CASSQPTGSAGYTF. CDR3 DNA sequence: TGCGCCAGCAGCCAACCGACAGGATCGGCTGGCTACACCTTC.

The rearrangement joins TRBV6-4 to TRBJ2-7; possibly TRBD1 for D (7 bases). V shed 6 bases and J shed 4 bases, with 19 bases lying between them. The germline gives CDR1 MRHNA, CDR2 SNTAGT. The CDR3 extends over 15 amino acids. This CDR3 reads CASSPQGGPTYEQYF. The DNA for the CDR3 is TGTGCCAGCAGCCCCCAGGGGGGTCCCACTTACGAGCAGTACTTC.

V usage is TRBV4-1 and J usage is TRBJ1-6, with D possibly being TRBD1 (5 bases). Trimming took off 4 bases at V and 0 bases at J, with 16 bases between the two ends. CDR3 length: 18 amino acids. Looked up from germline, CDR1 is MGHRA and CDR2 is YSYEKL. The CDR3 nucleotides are TGCGCCAGCAGCCCGACAATCGACAGTAGCTCCTATAATTCACCCCTCCACTTT. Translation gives CASSPTIDSSSYNSPLHF.

This CDR3 reads CASSQVNGGEKLFF. CDR3 DNA sequence: TGTGCCAGCAGCCAAGTAAACGGGGGGGAAAAACTGTTTTTT. The rearrangement joins TRBV4-2 to TRBJ1-4, with D perhaps TRBD1 (5 bases). Trimming took off 1 base at V and 8 bases at J, with 11 bases between the two ends. The CDR3 sequence is 14 residues long. Germline V gene lookup returns CDR1 LGHNA and CDR2 YNFKEQ.

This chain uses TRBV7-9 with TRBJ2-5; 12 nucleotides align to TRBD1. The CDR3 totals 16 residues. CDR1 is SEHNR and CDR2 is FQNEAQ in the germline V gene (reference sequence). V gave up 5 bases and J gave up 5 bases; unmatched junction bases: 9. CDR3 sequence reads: CASSTPGTGGLETQYF. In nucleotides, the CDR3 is TGTGCCAGCAGCACACCCGGGACAGGGGGCTTGGAGACCCAGTACTTC.